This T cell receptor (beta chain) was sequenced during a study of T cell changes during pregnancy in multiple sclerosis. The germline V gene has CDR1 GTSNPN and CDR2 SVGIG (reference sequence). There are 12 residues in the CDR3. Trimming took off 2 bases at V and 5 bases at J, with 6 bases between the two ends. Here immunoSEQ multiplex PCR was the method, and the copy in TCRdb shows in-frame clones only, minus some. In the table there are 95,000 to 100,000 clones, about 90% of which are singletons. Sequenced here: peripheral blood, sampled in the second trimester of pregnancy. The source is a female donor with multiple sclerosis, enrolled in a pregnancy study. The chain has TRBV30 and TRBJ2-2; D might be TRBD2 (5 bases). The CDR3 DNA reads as TGTGCCTGGAGTTCGGGGACCGGGGAGCTGTTTTTT. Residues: CAWSSGTGELFF.